These 28 T cell receptor beta chains were all obtained from the same sample, sequenced in a study of response to subunit inactivated influenza vaccine. A single record per CDR3 protein comes from TCRdb applying MiXCR to the RT-PCR reads. This sample has about 650,000 distinct CDR3 sequences; about 15% occur once, and the top ten carry 6% to 9.5%. The material sequenced was PBMCs from blood, taken less than 15 days before vaccination. All receptors come from a man aged 50-60 years who received an inactivated influenza vaccine.

This clonotype was seen only a few times. J is TRBJ1-1 and V is TRBV29-1; D is possibly TRBD1 (6 bases). The CDR3 contains 13 residues. Germline loops: CDR1 SQVTM, CDR2 ANQGSEA. V lost 6 bases and J lost 1, with 12 bases in between. The CDR3 loop reads CSVTGQSNTEAFF. CDR3 DNA sequence: TGCAGCGTGACGGGACAATCGAACACTGAAGCTTTCTTT.

This clonotype was detected many times. V is TRBV4-2 and J is TRBJ2-1; maybe TRBD2 (6 bases). Germline loops: CDR1 LGHNA, CDR2 YNFKEQ. The CDR3 consists of 16 residues. Deletions cut 0 bases from V and 3 bases from J, with 12 bases between. This CDR3 reads CASSQDFGGLYNEQFF. The CDR3 DNA reads TGTGCCAGCAGCCAAGATTTTGGGGGACTCTACAATGAGCAGTTCTTC.

This clonotype was detected only a few times. V is TRBV4-2 and J is TRBJ2-3; TRBD2 agrees at 12 bases. Germline V gene data show CDR1 as LGHNA and CDR2 as YNFKEQ. This CDR3 contains 17 residues. Trimming removed 4 bases from V and 6 bases from J; junction bases left unmatched: 11. The CDR3 coding sequence is TGTGCCAGCAGCCCAACGGGACTAGCGGGCCGGGAGGATACGCAGTATTTT. Residues: CASSPTGLAGREDTQYF.

The chain is built from TRBV7-2 and TRBJ2-7; maybe TRBD2 (5 bases). The CDR3 consists of 14 residues. Germline V gene lookup returns CDR1 SGHTA and CDR2 FQGNSA. The V end was cut by 7 bases, the J end by 3 bases, with 16 bases between. CDR3 coding DNA: TGTGCCAGCACCCAACGGGATCCCTTCTACGAGCAGTACTTC. Protein product: CASTQRDPFYEQYF.

The chain employs TRBV3-1 and TRBJ2-7; D remains ambiguous. Trimming shortened V by 0 bases and J by 1 base, and 10 bases separated the two germline ends. CDR3 size: 15 residues. Germline V CDR1 and CDR2: LGHDT, YNNKEL (reference sequence). In DNA, the CDR3 is TGTGCCAGCAGCCAAGAAACGACCGGATCCTACGAGCAGTACTTC. The encoded protein is CASSQETTGSYEQYF.

The V call is TRBV10-2, the J call TRBJ1-1; D unresolved. Germline V CDR1 and CDR2: WSHSY, SAAADI. The CDR3 length is 13 residues. V dropped 1 base and J dropped 8 bases, with 11 bases sitting between them. The CDR3 DNA reads TGCGCCAGCAGTGAGTGGAGGTTCAGGGAAGCTTTCTTT. Residues: CASSEWRFREAFF.

This clonotype was detected ten times or more. This chain joins TRBV11-2 and TRBJ2-3; the D gene is possibly TRBD1 (5 bases). Germline CDR1 SGHAT, CDR2 FQNNGV. V was shortened by 5 bases and J by 1 base, with 10 bases between the two germline ends. The CDR3 is made up of 14 amino acids. The CDR3: CASSPRQRTDTQYF. The CDR3 nucleotides read TGTGCCAGCAGCCCAAGACAGCGCACAGATACGCAGTATTTT.

This sequence joins TRBV4-2 and TRBJ1-2; TRBD1 might be the D (5 bases). With 0 bases removed from V and 3 bases from J, the gap between germline ends came to 11 bases. Germline CDR1 and CDR2: LGHNA and YNFKEQ. The CDR3 loop spans 15 amino acids. Here the CDR3 reads CASSQEPGPHYGYTF. CDR3 coding DNA: TGTGCCAGCAGCCAAGAGCCAGGGCCCCACTATGGCTACACCTTC.

V usage is TRBV6-1 and J usage is TRBJ1-6, with D tentatively TRBD1 (6 bases). The CDR3 contains 14 residues. With 8 bases removed from V and 8 bases from J, the gap between germline ends came to 16 bases. CDR1 and CDR2 from the germline V gene are MNHNS and SASEGT. Written as DNA, the CDR3 is TGTGCCAGCGGGGCGGGACAAACCGATTCACCCCTCCACTTT. The encoded protein is CASGAGQTDSPLHF.

This clonotype has a handful of counts. The chain has TRBV28 and TRBJ1-2; a possible D gene is TRBD1 (5 bases). The V gene lost 6 bases and the J gene lost 7 bases, with 12 bases spanning the gap. CDR3 size: 12 residues. CDR1 is MDHEN and CDR2 is SYDVKM in the germline V gene. This chain's CDR3 is CASRYGTSGYTF. CDR3 DNA sequence: TGTGCCAGCAGATATGGGACGAGTGGCTACACCTTC.

This clonotype was seen more than once but under ten times. The chain uses TRBV20-1 and TRBJ1-2, with D possibly TRBD1 on 5 matching bases. This CDR3 comprises 13 residues. V lost 3 bases to trimming and J lost 4 bases, with 12 bases between them. Germline loops: CDR1 DFQATT, CDR2 SNEGSKA (reference sequence). CDR3 DNA sequence: TGCAGTGCTAGGAGGGGCACGAGCTATGGCTACACCTTC. It specifies CSARRGTSYGYTF.

In this sample, this clonotype turned up many times. In nucleotides, the CDR3 is TGCAGCGTTGCCAGCGGGAGGGAAGGGGGCACAGATACGCAGTATTTT. It yields the protein CSVASGREGGTDTQYF. J is TRBJ2-3 and V is TRBV29-1, with TRBD2 matching 10 bases. CDR3 size: 16 residues. CDR1 and CDR2 (germline): SQVTM, ANQGSEA. V lost 4 bases to trimming and J lost 1 base; unmatched junction nucleotides: 8.

This clonotype was observed a few times. The chain links TRBV10-3 to TRBJ2-3; D may correspond to TRBD1 or TRBD2 (6 bases each). This CDR3 region has 16 residues. Germline V gives CDR1 ENHRY, CDR2 SYGVKD. The V and J ends lost 5 bases and 0 bases respectively, with 15 bases between them. CDR3 sequence: CAISPDRTISTDTQYF. Here the CDR3 DNA reads TGTGCCATCAGTCCTGACAGGACTATTAGCACAGATACGCAGTATTTT.

As DNA, the CDR3 is TGCAGTGCTAGACCCACGACAGGGACGGGTGAAGCTTTCTTT. It translates to CSARPTTGTGEAFF. The rearrangement uses TRBV20-1 and TRBJ1-1; 7 bases fit TRBD1. V shed 2 bases and J 7 bases; nucleotides not matched to a gene: 10. CDR3 length: 14 amino acids. Germline V gene sequence: CDR1 DFQATT, CDR2 SNEGSKA (reference sequence).

This clonotype appeared a few times. The chain links TRBV3-1 to TRBJ1-1; D call uncertain. The CDR3 is made up of 17 amino acids. The V gene lost 6 bases and the J gene lost 1 base, with 21 bases spanning the gap. Germline V CDR1 and CDR2: LGHDT, YNNKEL (reference sequence). CDR3 DNA sequence: TGTGCCAGCAGTCCAAGTTGGCTTGGTGACACGAACACTGAAGCTTTCTTT. Its protein product is CASSPSWLGDTNTEAFF.

This clonotype has more than one count but fewer than ten. The chain recombines TRBV29-1 with TRBJ2-1, with D unresolved. V dropped 0 bases and J dropped 5 bases, with 14 bases sitting between them. CDR1 and CDR2 from the germline V gene are SQVTM and ANQGSEA. The CDR3 covers 15 residues. The CDR3 sequence: CSVEDAQSPHNEQFF. In DNA form, the CDR3 reads TGCAGCGTTGAAGACGCGCAATCCCCGCACAATGAGCAGTTCTTC.

CDR3 bases: TGTGCCAGCAGCGTCAACTGGGGGGCGGACACTGAAGCTTTCTTT. It translates to CASSVNWGADTEAFF. V gene TRBV9 combines with J gene TRBJ1-1, with a tentative D call TRBD1 (6 bases). CDR3 size: 15 residues. V lost 2 bases and J 3 bases, leaving 14 bases between the germline ends. Germline V gene lookup returns CDR1 SGDLS and CDR2 YYNGEE.

The rearrangement links TRBV12-3 or TRBV12-4 to TRBJ1-5, with unresolved D. Between the trimmed V and J ends, which lost 5 bases and 1 base, there was a span of 9 bases. The CDR3 contains 14 residues. As DNA, the CDR3 is TGTGCCAGCAGTCCTACCGAGAGCAATCAGCCCCAGCATTTT. As protein: CASSPTESNQPQHF.

The genes are TRBV5-1 and TRBJ1-6; D not certain. The CDR3 is 16 residues long. V shed 3 bases and J shed 0 bases, with 10 bases lying between them. Germline V gives CDR1 SGHRS, CDR2 YFSETQ. The CDR3 sequence is CASSSDWSSYNSPLHF. The CDR3 region has the DNA TGCGCCAGCAGCTCGGACTGGAGCTCCTATAATTCACCCCTCCACTTT. Full variable domain (outside the CDR3, taken from reference TRBV5-1 and TRBJ1-6): KAGVTQTPRYLIKTRGQQVTLSCSPISGHRSVSWYQQTPGQGLQFLFEYFSETQRNKGNFPGRFSGRQFSNSRSEMNVSTLELGDSALYLCASSSDWSSYNSPLHFGNGTRLTVT.

The chain is built from TRBV12-3 or TRBV12-4 and TRBJ2-3; D might be TRBD1 (7 bases). V shed 6 bases and J shed 2 bases, with 15 bases lying between them. The CDR3 is made up of 15 amino acids. The CDR3 sequence is CASSRAGGYTDTQYF. The DNA of the CDR3 is TGTGCCAGCAGCCGCGCAGGGGGGTACACAGATACGCAGTATTTT.

This clonotype was detected only a few times. The rearrangement joins TRBV5-1 to TRBJ2-5; D unclear. The V gene's germline CDR1 is SGHRS and CDR2 YFSETQ. The V and J ends lost 7 bases and 1 base respectively, with 14 bases between them. The CDR3 runs to 14 residues. CDR3: CASAPRRPQETQYF. DNA for the CDR3: TGCGCCAGCGCACCTCGACGGCCCCAAGAGACCCAGTACTTC.

The chain joins TRBV20-1 to TRBJ2-1; 11 positions match TRBD2. The CDR3 runs to 18 residues. The trim removed 0 bases at V and 0 bases at J, leaving 7 bases unmatched. Germline CDR1 and CDR2: DFQATT and SNEGSKA (reference sequence). CDR3 in DNA: TGCAGTGCTAGAGATATGGCTAGCGGGGGGACCTCCTACAATGAGCAGTTCTTC. This codes for CSARDMASGGTSYNEQFF.

This clonotype was seen ten or more times. This rearrangement joins TRBV6-2 or TRBV6-3 to TRBJ2-7; D is possibly TRBD2 (6 bases). The CDR3 covers 15 residues. Germline V lookup: CDR1 MNHEY, CDR2 SVGEGT. V lost 6 bases, J lost 4 bases, and 19 bases lay in between. As DNA, the CDR3 is TGTGCCAGCAGCAAATATACCGGGACTGCTTACGAGCAGTACTTC. It yields the protein CASSKYTGTAYEQYF.

The chain carries TRBV28 and TRBJ2-5, with D possibly matching TRBD1 (5 bases). Trimming cost V 2 bases and J 5 bases, with 18 bases left between them. The CDR3 extends over 16 amino acids. From germline, CDR1 is MDHEN and CDR2 SYDVKM. CDR3 DNA: TGTGCCAGCAGTTTAAAGCAAGACAGCGCGAGGGAGACCCAGTACTTC. It is translated as CASSLKQDSARETQYF.

This clonotype has only a few counts. This chain uses TRBV5-6 with TRBJ2-7, with a tentative D call TRBD1 (5 bases). There are 19 residues in the CDR3. V lost 3 bases and J lost 1, with 26 bases in between. Germline CDR1 is SGHDT and CDR2 is YYEEEE. The CDR3, as DNA: TGTGCCAGCAGCTCGCTAACCTCAAGACAGCACCAAACATCCTACGAGCAGTACTTC. Amino acids: CASSSLTSRQHQTSYEQYF.

The chain's CDR3 is CSAQTTENPPLGYTF. CDR3 coding DNA: TGCAGTGCTCAGACGACAGAGAACCCTCCGCTTGGCTACACCTTC. The chain combines TRBV20-1 with TRBJ1-2; a possible D gene is TRBD1 (5 bases). The germline V gene has CDR1 DFQATT and CDR2 SNEGSKA (reference sequence). Trimming took off 5 bases at V and 7 bases at J, with 23 bases between the two ends. The CDR3 is made up of 15 amino acids.

The table lists this clonotype with many counts. The chain carries TRBV7-2 and TRBJ2-2; D remains ambiguous. CDR1 and CDR2 from the germline V gene are SGHTA and FQGNSA. This CDR3 is 14 amino acids long. The germline V and J ends were trimmed by 5 bases and 9 bases, with 16 bases remaining between them. CDR3 sequence reads: CASSKMGGSRELFF. The CDR3 DNA sequence: TGTGCCAGCAGCAAAATGGGCGGTAGCCGGGAGCTGTTTTTT.

The V and J genes are TRBV27 and TRBJ1-1; D gene uncertain. Germline CDR1 reads MNHEY; CDR2 reads SMNVEV (reference sequence). The CDR3 spans 13 residues. Trimming left V 5 bases short and J 4 bases short, with 11 bases between. The CDR3 reads CASSPAGFTEAFF. The CDR3 DNA is TGTGCCAGCAGTCCTGCAGGCTTCACTGAAGCTTTCTTT.